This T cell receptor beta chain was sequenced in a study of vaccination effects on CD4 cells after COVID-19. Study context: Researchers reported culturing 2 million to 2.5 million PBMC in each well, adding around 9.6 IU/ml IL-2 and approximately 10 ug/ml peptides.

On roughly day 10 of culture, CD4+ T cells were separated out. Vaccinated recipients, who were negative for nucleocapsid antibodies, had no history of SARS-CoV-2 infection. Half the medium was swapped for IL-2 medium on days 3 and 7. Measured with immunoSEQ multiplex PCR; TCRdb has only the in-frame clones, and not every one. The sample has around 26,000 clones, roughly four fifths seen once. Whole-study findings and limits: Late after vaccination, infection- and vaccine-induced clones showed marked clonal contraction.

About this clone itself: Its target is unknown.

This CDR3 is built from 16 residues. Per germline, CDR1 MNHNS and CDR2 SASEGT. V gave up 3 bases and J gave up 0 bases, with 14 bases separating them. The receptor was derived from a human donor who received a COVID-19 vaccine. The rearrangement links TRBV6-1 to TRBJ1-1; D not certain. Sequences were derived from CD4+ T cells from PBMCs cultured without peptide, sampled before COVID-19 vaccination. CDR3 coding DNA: TGTGCCAGCAGTGAGAGGGCAGGTCACATGAACACTGAAGCTTTCTTT. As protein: CASSERAGHMNTEAFF.